The clone carrying this TCR beta chain was seen only a few times. Its antigen is as yet unknown. Unique molecular identifiers were used in preparing the TCRbeta library. TCRdb re-analysed the PCR reads in MiXCR, keeping a single row per CDR3 protein. Of about 830,000 distinct CDR3 sequences detected, around 15% appear once; the ten largest clones hold around 5%. This specimen comes from a study of T-cell reconstitution after alpha-beta-depleted transplantation in children. Findings of the study overall: When one year had passed after transplant, most T-cell counts and diversity came from newly produced T cells.

This TCR derives from a male patient between 5 and 17 years old who had a stem cell transplant for acute lymphoblastic leukemia, so the T cells may come from the graft donor. Sample: PBMCs, mostly from graft donor cells, taken 360 days after TCRalphabeta/CD19-depleted stem cell transplant.

In nucleotides, the CDR3 is TGTGCCAGCAGCTCCCGGTGGTACATTCAGTACTTC. Its translation is CASSSRWYIQYF. This chain joins TRBV11-2 and TRBJ2-4, with unresolved D. CDR3 length equals 12 residues. CDR1 SGHAT and CDR2 FQNNGV come from the germline V gene. Deletions cut 4 bases from V and 8 bases from J, with 9 bases between.